These 7 T cell receptor beta chains were sequenced from one sample in a study of T-cell reconstitution after alpha-beta-depleted transplantation in children. A library of TCRbeta sequences, prepared with unique molecular identifiers, was generated. TCRdb called the PCR reads again in MiXCR, with one record for every CDR3 protein. This table has roughly 200,000 distinct CDR3 sequences, about 6.4% appearing once. The sequenced sample was PBMCs from the stem cell graft donor, obtained from the stem cell graft. These receptors were taken from a human donor who donated a stem cell graft to a child with Wiskott-Aldrich syndrome.

The chain carries TRBV14 and TRBJ1-2; TRBD1 aligns across 7 bases. The germline V gene encodes CDR1 SGHDN and CDR2 FVKESK. The CDR3 spans 13 residues. The V gene end was trimmed by 6 bases and the J gene end by 3 bases; junction bases not matched to a gene: 4. In DNA, the CDR3 is TGTGCCAGCAGTCTAACAGGGGACTATGGCTACACCTTC. This encodes CASSLTGDYGYTF.

This clonotype was observed many times. The chain has TRBV3-1 and TRBJ1-2; 9 bases match TRBD1. CDR1 is LGHDT and CDR2 is YNNKEL in the germline V gene (reference sequence). CDR3 length equals 14 residues. V was clipped by 5 bases and J by 6 bases; unmatched bases: 7. The CDR3, as DNA: TGTGCCAGCAGCGACGGGGACAGGGTAAATGGCTACACCTTC. As protein: CASSDGDRVNGYTF.

This clonotype was picked up many times. V gene TRBV21-1 combines with J gene TRBJ1-4; the D call TRBD1 from the table was never checked on the DNA. TRBV21-1 is given as a pseudogene. The CDR3 contains 17 residues. CDR3 bases: TGTGCCAGCAGCAAAGTAGACCAGGGTATAGTTCTATCAAAACTGTTTTTT. Encoded protein: CASSKVDQGIVLSKLFF.

The table lists this clonotype with a few counts. The chain employs TRBV30 and TRBJ2-7, with unresolved D. In germline, CDR1 is GTSNPN, CDR2 SVGIG (reference sequence). This CDR3 spans 11 amino acids. Trimming took off 1 base at V and 2 bases at J, with 3 bases between the two ends. The DNA for the CDR3 is TGTGCCTGGAGTGGACCCTACGAGCAGTACTTC. Translating gives CAWSGPYEQYF.

This clonotype has just a few counts. The chain links TRBV7-6 to TRBJ1-6; D unresolved. V shed 1 base and J shed 7 bases, with 20 bases lying between them. This CDR3 has 18 residues. Germline loops: CDR1 SGHVS, CDR2 FNYEAQ. The CDR3 DNA reads TGTGCCAGCAGCTTAGGGGTATCGTCGGGCGCGGGAAATTCACCCCTCCACTTT. This encodes CASSLGVSSGAGNSPLHF.

This clonotype was counted many times. This chain uses TRBV25-1 with TRBJ2-5, with 11 nucleotides matching TRBD2. The CDR3 totals 15 residues. The ends lost 5 bases at V and 7 bases at J; junction bases unmatched: 9. Germline V lookup: CDR1 MGHDK, CDR2 SYGVNS. The CDR3 bases are TGTGCCAGCAGTCAAACGACTAGCGGGGAGTGGACCCAGTACTTC. This encodes CASSQTTSGEWTQYF. The whole variable domain, filled in from reference TRBV25-1 and TRBJ2-5, reads EADIYQTPRYLVIGTGKKITLECSQTMGHDKMYWYQQDPGMELHLIHYSYGVNSTEKGDLSSESTVSRIRTEHFPLTLESARPSHTSQYLCASSQTTSGEWTQYFGPGTRLLVL.

This clonotype appeared many times. J is TRBJ1-5 and V is TRBV12-3 or TRBV12-4; 10 bases are a match to TRBD1. The trim removed 6 bases at V and 2 bases at J, leaving 10 bases unmatched. The CDR3 length is 17 residues. The CDR3 is CASRSRDRGRGNQPQHF. In DNA, the CDR3 is TGTGCCAGCAGGTCCCGGGACAGGGGCCGTGGCAATCAGCCCCAGCATTTT.